This record covers a single T cell receptor (beta chain). Its antigen is currently unknown. The data belong to a study of cytomegalovirus exposure and HLA in healthy donors. The protocol was immunoSEQ multiplex PCR, while the TCRdb copy is restricted to in-frame clones and leaves out a portion. This sample has about 86,000 clones, with 85% to 95% found just once. Study-wide results and limits: Published work reported that the classifier diagnosed cytomegalovirus status with high specificity and sensitivity.

The source is a man in his late teens or twenties in good health and CMV-seronegative. Sequenced material: PBMCs.

The DNA of the CDR3 is TGCGCCAGCAGCCCAGGACACGGCGGCTACACCTTC. Translating it yields CASSPGHGGYTF. J is TRBJ1-2 and V is TRBV10-2, with D possibly being TRBD1 (5 bases). Germline loops: CDR1 WSHSY, CDR2 SAAADI. The CDR3 covers 12 residues. V lost 6 bases, J lost 8 bases, and 13 bases lay in between.